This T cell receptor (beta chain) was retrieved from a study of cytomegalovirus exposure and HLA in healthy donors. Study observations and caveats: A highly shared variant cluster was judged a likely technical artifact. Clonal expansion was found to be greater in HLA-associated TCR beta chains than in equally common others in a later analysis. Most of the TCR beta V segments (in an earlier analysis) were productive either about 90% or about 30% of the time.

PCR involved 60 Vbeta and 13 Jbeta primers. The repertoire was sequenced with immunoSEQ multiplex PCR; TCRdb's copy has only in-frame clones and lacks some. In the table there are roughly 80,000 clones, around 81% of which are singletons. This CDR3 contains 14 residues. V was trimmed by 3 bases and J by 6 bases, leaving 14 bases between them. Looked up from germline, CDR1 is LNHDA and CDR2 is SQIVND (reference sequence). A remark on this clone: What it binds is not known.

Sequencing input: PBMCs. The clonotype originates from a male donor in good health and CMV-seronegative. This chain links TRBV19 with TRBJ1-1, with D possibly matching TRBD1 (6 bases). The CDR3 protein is CASSMSRGAPEAFF. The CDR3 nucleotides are TGTGCCAGTAGTATGTCCCGGGGGGCTCCTGAAGCTTTCTTT.